The 27 T cell receptor beta chains below all came from one sample that was sequenced in a study of shared clonotypes between healthy human individuals. The repertoire was sequenced with immunoSEQ multiplex PCR; TCRdb's copy has only in-frame clones and lacks some. The profile shows some 2,500,000 clones, just under 95% of them singletons. The source material was naive CD4+ T cells from PBMCs. The subset is: CD45RA+ positively selected. Receptors originate from a man aged 18-30 years in good health. Some clones in this sample may be carry-over from other donors' samples.

This chain uses TRBV5-1 with TRBJ1-1; D is ambiguous. In germline, CDR1 is SGHRS, CDR2 YFSETQ. V shed 2 bases and J shed 1 base, with 12 bases lying between them. The length of the CDR3 is 15 residues. The CDR3 bases are TGCGCCAGCAGCTTTTGGGTCAGCTCGAACACTGAAGCTTTCTTT. Translation gives CASSFWVSSNTEAFF.

The V and J genes are TRBV5-1 and TRBJ2-1; tentatively, D is TRBD2 (6 bases). The CDR3 extends over 12 amino acids. The V gene lost 4 bases and the J gene lost 10 bases, with 12 bases spanning the gap. Germline CDR1 and CDR2: SGHRS and YFSETQ. The CDR3 DNA sequence: TGCGCCAGCAGCGGGACTGATCAGGAGCAGTTCTTC. As protein: CASSGTDQEQFF.

A remark on this clone: The identical CDR3 is also encoded by other nucleotide sequences in the sample. CDR3 residues: CASSYSLSSGANVLTF. The CDR3 DNA reads as TGTGCCAGCAGTTACTCGTTAAGCTCTGGGGCCAACGTCCTGACTTTC. V usage is TRBV6-5 and J usage is TRBJ2-6, with unresolved D. V lost 0 bases, J lost 0 bases, and 6 bases lay in between. The CDR3 runs 16 residues. Germline values: CDR1 MNHEY, CDR2 SVGAGI.

The chain links TRBV27 to TRBJ2-5; D ambiguous. Trimming stripped 3 bases from V and 5 bases from J, with 25 bases between. The CDR3 totals 18 residues. Germline values: CDR1 MNHEY, CDR2 SMNVEV (reference sequence). The chain's CDR3 is CASSFNRPSADRWETQYF. The CDR3, as DNA: TGTGCCAGCAGTTTTAACAGACCCTCGGCCGATAGATGGGAGACCCAGTACTTC.

Points on this clone: The sample carries other DNA sequences with the same CDR3. The chain recombines TRBV4-2 with TRBJ2-5, with 8 nucleotides matching TRBD1. The germline V gene has CDR1 LGHNA and CDR2 YNFKEQ. The length of the CDR3 is 14 residues. V lost 4 bases to trimming and J lost 2 bases; unmatched junction nucleotides: 3. CDR3 sequence: CASSPRDRQETQYF. CDR3 in DNA: TGTGCCAGCAGCCCACGGGACAGGCAAGAGACCCAGTACTTC.

The chain couples TRBV7-9 to TRBJ2-1; no firm D call. This CDR3 comprises 13 residues. Trimming left V 2 bases short and J 7 bases short, with 9 bases between. CDR1 and CDR2 (germline): SEHNR, FQNEAQ (reference sequence). CDR3 in DNA: TGTGCCAGCAGCTTAAGATCTAGGAATGAGCAGTTCTTC. Its translation is CASSLRSRNEQFF.

This rearrangement joins TRBV27 to TRBJ1-1; D gene ambiguous. Germline CDR1 MNHEY, CDR2 SMNVEV (reference sequence). V was pared by 6 bases and J by 6 bases, with 17 bases between. The CDR3 consists of 14 residues. The DNA of the CDR3 is TGTGCCAGCAGGGAGTTACTCCTGGGCCCTGAAGCTTTCTTT. Its translation is CASRELLLGPEAFF.

The J gene is TRBJ1-4, the V gene TRBV7-9; 7 bases align to TRBD1. The germline gives CDR1 SEHNR, CDR2 FQNEAQ (reference sequence). Germline trimming cut 5 bases from V and 5 bases from J; bases unmatched to any gene: 5. This CDR3 comprises 14 residues. The CDR3 sequence: CASSRVTGNEKLFF. The CDR3 region has the DNA TGTGCCAGCAGCCGGGTGACAGGGAATGAAAAACTGTTTTTT.

In regard to this clone: This same CDR3 is encoded by further DNA sequences in the sample. J is TRBJ1-4 and V is TRBV5-1; 8 bases map to TRBD1. With 0 bases clipped from V and 8 bases from J, the junction kept 3 bases outside the gene matches. The CDR3 has 14 residues. Germline CDR1 is SGHRS and CDR2 is YFSETQ. The CDR3 here is CASSLGTGREKLFF. In nucleotides, the CDR3 is TGCGCCAGCAGCTTGGGGACAGGGAGAGAAAAACTGTTTTTT.

V gene TRBV27 combines with J gene TRBJ1-3; 8 positions agree with TRBD1. Germline V gene lookup returns CDR1 MNHEY and CDR2 SMNVEV (reference sequence). CDR3 length: 14 residues. V trimming: 5 bases; J trimming: 13 bases; junction bases outside the gene matches: 13. DNA for the CDR3: TGTGCCAGCAGTCCATGGACAGGGAACCCCTTAATATATTTT. Translation: CASSPWTGNPLIYF.

The J gene is TRBJ1-5, the V gene TRBV7-9; 10 nucleotides match TRBD1. The germline CDR1 and CDR2 sequences are SEHNR and FQNEAQ (reference sequence). J was trimmed by 2 bases and V by 0 bases; bases with no gene match: 4. The CDR3 totals 17 residues. The CDR3 spells CASSLALGTGGNQPQHF. The CDR3 DNA is TGTGCCAGCAGCTTAGCTCTCGGGACAGGGGGCAATCAGCCCCAGCATTTT.

V gene TRBV14 combines with J gene TRBJ2-3; 8 positions agree with TRBD1. CDR3 size: 15 residues. Unmatched junction bases numbered 7, after V lost 4 bases and J lost 4 bases. Germline values: CDR1 SGHDN, CDR2 FVKESK. The CDR3 nucleotides read TGTGCCAGCAGCCGCTCAGGGGGCCGGCCAGATACGCAGTATTTT. Amino acid sequence: CASSRSGGRPDTQYF.

The rearrangement links TRBV6-1 to TRBJ2-1; the D gene could be TRBD1 or TRBD2 (5 bases each). The CDR3 is 14 amino acids. V was cut by 4 bases and J by 5 bases, with 12 bases left in between. Germline CDR1 MNHNS, CDR2 SASEGT. CDR3 DNA: TGTGCCAGCAGTGGAGGGGTAGGGAACAATGAGCAGTTCTTC. It yields the protein CASSGGVGNNEQFF.

The chain links TRBV5-1 to TRBJ2-1, with 10 nucleotides matching TRBD2. Losses at the gene ends were 4 bases for V and 6 bases for J; bases not matched to a gene: 7. CDR1 and CDR2 from the germline V gene are SGHRS and YFSETQ. This CDR3 comprises 15 residues. The CDR3 is CASSAAGGPSNEQFF. The CDR3 nucleotides are TGCGCCAGCAGCGCAGCGGGAGGGCCCTCCAATGAGCAGTTCTTC. Drawing the rest from reference TRBV5-1 and TRBJ2-1, the complete variable domain is KAGVTQTPRYLIKTRGQQVTLSCSPISGHRSVSWYQQTPGQGLQFLFEYFSETQRNKGNFPGRFSGRQFSNSRSEMNVSTLELGDSALYLCASSAAGGPSNEQFFGPGTRLTVL.

The V gene is TRBV5-1, the J gene TRBJ2-3; 11 bases are shared with TRBD1. Germline lookup yields CDR1 SGHRS and CDR2 YFSETQ. V dropped 3 bases and J dropped 4; count of bases not matched to a gene: 7. The CDR3 is 16 residues long. CDR3 DNA: TGCGCCAGCAGCTACGATCGGACAGGGGGCGCAGATACGCAGTATTTT. It encodes CASSYDRTGGADTQYF.

As concerns this clone: The sample carries other DNA sequences with the same CDR3. This chain uses TRBV19 with TRBJ1-1, with a tentative D call TRBD1 (5 bases). Trimming removed 3 bases from V and 8 bases from J, with 10 bases in between. CDR1 LNHDA and CDR2 SQIVND come from the germline V gene (reference sequence). The CDR3 totals 12 residues. The CDR3 spells CASSMLGTEAFF. The CDR3 DNA reads as TGTGCCAGTAGTATGCTGGGGACCGAAGCTTTCTTT.

This chain uses TRBV13 with TRBJ2-6; no clear D. The V and J ends lost 5 bases and 0 bases respectively, with 8 bases between them. CDR3 length equals 15 residues. The germline CDR1 and CDR2 sequences are PRHDT and FYEKMQ (reference sequence). DNA of the CDR3: TGTGCCAGCAGCCTCGACCCCTCTGGGGCCAACGTCCTGACTTTC. Protein: CASSLDPSGANVLTF.

About this clone itself: Other nucleotide sequences in the sample specify the same CDR3. The chain combines TRBV5-1 with TRBJ1-5; no definite D call. From germline, CDR1 is SGHRS and CDR2 YFSETQ. Trimming took off 0 bases at V and 4 bases at J, with 8 bases between the two ends. CDR3 length: 14 residues. The CDR3 spells CASSLEGGNQPQHF. The CDR3, as DNA: TGCGCCAGCAGCTTGGAGGGTGGGAATCAGCCCCAGCATTTT.

This clone was counted once. The J gene is TRBJ2-7, the V gene TRBV18, with no clear D. Germline V gene data show CDR1 as KGHSH and CDR2 as LQKENI. This CDR3 region has 13 residues. The germline V and J ends were trimmed by 0 bases and 4 bases, with 7 bases remaining between them. The DNA for the CDR3 is TGTGCCAGCTCACCACCGGATAGGTACGAGCAGTACTTC. Its translation is CASSPPDRYEQYF.

The chain carries TRBV2 and TRBJ1-5, with D possibly TRBD1 on 5 matching bases. V gave up 4 bases and J gave up 7 bases, with 11 bases separating them. Germline CDR1 reads SNHLY; CDR2 reads FYNNEI. The CDR3 has 13 amino acids. The CDR3 here is CASSATTVQPQHF. The CDR3 DNA reads as TGTGCCAGCAGTGCAACGACAGTACAGCCCCAGCATTTT.

V is TRBV28 and J is TRBJ2-7; either TRBD1 or TRBD2 may fit D (5 bases each). The ends were cut back, 2 bases at V and 1 base at J, with 12 bases in the middle. The CDR3 runs 15 residues. CDR1 and CDR2 (germline): MDHEN, SYDVKM. The CDR3 sequence: CASSLPGAASYEQYF. CDR3 sequence (DNA): TGTGCCAGCAGTTTACCCGGGGCCGCTTCCTACGAGCAGTACTTC.

V gene TRBV7-9 combines with J gene TRBJ2-1; 8 positions agree with TRBD1. The CDR3 length is 15 residues. Germline V gene lookup returns CDR1 SEHNR and CDR2 FQNEAQ (reference sequence). The V segment lost 5 bases and the J segment 4 bases; nucleotides outside the gene matches: 7. CDR3 protein: CASSQLDRAYNEQFF. CDR3 nucleotide sequence: TGTGCCAGCAGCCAACTGGACAGGGCGTACAATGAGCAGTTCTTC.

The rearrangement links TRBV9 to TRBJ2-3; TRBD1 matches 8 bases. Germline CDR1 SGDLS, CDR2 YYNGEE. V was pared by 2 bases and J by 2 bases, with 4 bases of the junction left unmatched. The CDR3 is made up of 15 amino acids. The CDR3 is CASSVTGDHTDTQYF. CDR3 sequence (DNA): TGTGCCAGCAGCGTGACAGGGGACCACACAGATACGCAGTATTTT.

The genes are TRBV10-3 and TRBJ2-5; 10 positions agree with TRBD2. With V trimmed by 5 bases and J by 2 bases, 2 bases remained unmatched. Germline values: CDR1 ENHRY, CDR2 SYGVKD. The CDR3 has 14 residues. CDR3: CAISYSGRQETQYF. The CDR3 region has the DNA TGTGCCATCAGTTATAGCGGGAGGCAAGAGACCCAGTACTTC.

The V call is TRBV20-1, the J call TRBJ2-7; no reliable D call. V was cut by 7 bases and J by 10 bases, with 14 bases left in between. The CDR3 consists of 10 residues. Germline V gene lookup returns CDR1 DFQATT and CDR2 SNEGSKA (reference sequence). CDR3 residues: CSVPDVGQYF. Written as DNA, the CDR3 is TGCAGTGTCCCGGACGTGGGACAGTACTTC.

Of note for this clone: Other DNA sequences in the same sample also yield this CDR3. The chain recombines TRBV28 with TRBJ2-7; no firm D call. Trimming removed 7 bases at V and 0 bases at J, with 4 bases between. The CDR3 extends over 11 amino acids. Germline values: CDR1 MDHEN, CDR2 SYDVKM. The CDR3 DNA reads as TGTGCCAGCACTAGCTCCTACGAGCAGTACTTC. Its translation: CASTSSYEQYF.

As for this clone: This same CDR3 is encoded by further DNA sequences in the sample. The genes are TRBV7-9 and TRBJ2-5; D might be TRBD1 or TRBD2, each matching 5 bases. Trimming took off 3 bases at V and 2 bases at J, with 7 bases between the two ends. The CDR3 consists of 13 residues. Germline CDR1 reads SEHNR; CDR2 reads FQNEAQ (reference sequence). As DNA, the CDR3 is TGTGCCAGCAGCTTTGGGACGCAAGAGACCCAGTACTTC. Protein sequence: CASSFGTQETQYF.